The rows below give T cell receptor beta chains drawn from one sample of a study of T-cell reconstitution after alpha-beta-depleted transplantation in children. In TCRdb, the PCR reads were re-called with MiXCR into one record per CDR3 protein. Counted here are a few hundred thousand distinct CDR3 sequences, roughly a quarter occurring once; the ten biggest clones make up more than 4.5%. The sample in question was PBMCs, mostly from graft donor cells, obtained 360 days after TCRalphabeta/CD19-depleted stem cell transplant. All receptors come from a female patient aged 2-9 years who had a stem cell transplant for congenital amegakaryocytic thrombocytopenia, so the T cells may come from the graft donor. Each CDR3 is given without its conserved first and last residue. Each record gives: CDR3 length, clone size, V gene, CDR3 protein. Size is omitted from some rows. Given values are once, few, many or a class for expanded clones.

>14|-|TRBV6-1
ASSRDRGRGTGELF
>16|few|TRBV6-2/TRBV6-3
ASSPLGLMSLPTGELF
>13|-|TRBV28
ASSPPGAINSPLH
>14|-|TRBV5-1
ASSFISGGGYNEQF
>15|-|TRBV7-3
ASSLGPGEATYNEQF
>12|few|TRBV21-1
ASRLAGGHNEQF
>13|-|TRBV5-1
ASSLAGGGGEKLF
>10|few|TRBV6-5
ATTGGSDTQY
>11|-|TRBV28
ASSFRQVHGYT
>14|few|TRBV3-1
ASSQRGRQGPGELF
>10|-|TRBV6-5
ASSRGLTEAF